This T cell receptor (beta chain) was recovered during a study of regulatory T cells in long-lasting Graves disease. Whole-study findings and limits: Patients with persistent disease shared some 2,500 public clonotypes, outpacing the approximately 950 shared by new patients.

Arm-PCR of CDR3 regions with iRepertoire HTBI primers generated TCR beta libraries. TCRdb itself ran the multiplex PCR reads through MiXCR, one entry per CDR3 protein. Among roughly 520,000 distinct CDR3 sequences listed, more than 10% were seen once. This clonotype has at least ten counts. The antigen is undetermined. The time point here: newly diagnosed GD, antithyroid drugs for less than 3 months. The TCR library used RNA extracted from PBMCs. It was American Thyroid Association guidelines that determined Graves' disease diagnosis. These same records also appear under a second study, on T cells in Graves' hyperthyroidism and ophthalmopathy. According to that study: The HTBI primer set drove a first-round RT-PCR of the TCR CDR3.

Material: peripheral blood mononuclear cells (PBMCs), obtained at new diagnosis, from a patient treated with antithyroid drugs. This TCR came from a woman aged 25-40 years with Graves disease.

CDR3 protein: CASSRTGSAGIQYF. Written as DNA, the CDR3 is TGTGCCAGCAGCCGTACGGGGAGCGCGGGCATTCAGTACTTC. V usage is TRBV11-1 and J usage is TRBJ2-4, with a tentative D call TRBD2 (5 bases). Trimming pared 5 bases from V and 9 bases from J, leaving 17 bases between. Germline values: CDR1 SGHAT, CDR2 FQDESV (reference sequence). The CDR3 totals 14 residues.